This T cell receptor (beta chain) is drawn from a study of blood T cell repertoires in COVID-19. Produced via immunoSEQ multiplex PCR; TCRdb's table is partial and in-frame only. The sample has about 290,000 clones; 75% to 90% are singletons. All enrollees were about 18 to 89 years old and from about 24 US areas. Cohorts were based on clinical histories the participants reported. Among Cohort 3 donors, those recovered had two negative PCRs, clearance, or symptom resolution. In germline, CDR1 is SQVTM, CDR2 ANQGSEA. The CDR3 extends over 13 amino acids. V dropped 0 bases and J dropped 8 bases, with 13 bases sitting between them.

Sequences were obtained from PBMCs or T cells enriched from blood (not recorded which). The TCR originated in a woman aged 40 to 55 who had recovered from COVID-19. The rearrangement joins TRBV29-1 to TRBJ1-2; unclear D gene. The CDR3 sequence is CSVEDLGPRGYTF. CDR3 bases: TGCAGCGTTGAAGATCTCGGCCCGAGGGGCTACACCTTC.